The entry that follows covers one T cell receptor (beta chain) sequence. This record belongs to a study of blood T cell repertoires in COVID-19. Overall study context: Specimens from acute and convalescent COVID-19 originated in the United States, Italy and Spain. From T cells, B-cell-depleted T cells, or PBMCs came the material, which was cDNA or gDNA.

Per the original methods: Using reference gene primer amplification, nucleated cell counts were estimated. Clones were sequenced by immunoSEQ multiplex PCR, and TCRdb holds only the in-frame ones, with some missing. Clone size and V and J calls were adopted from that table, with D and trimming inferred from the DNA. The sample consists of 75,000 to 100,000 clones, around nine tenths of them appearing once. The receptor was isolated from a woman older than 75 with acute or convalescent COVID-19. Sequencing was carried out using peripheral blood.

The CDR3 loop is CSVVGTPDSGANVLTF. The CDR3 nucleotides are TGCAGCGTTGTGGGCACCCCTGACTCTGGGGCCAACGTCCTGACTTTC. V gene TRBV29-1 combines with J gene TRBJ2-6, with D unresolved. In germline, CDR1 is SQVTM, CDR2 ANQGSEA. V lost 4 bases to trimming and J lost 0 bases, with 13 bases between them. This CDR3 comprises 16 residues.